The rows below give T cell receptor beta chains drawn from one sample of a study of blood T cell repertoires in COVID-19. Using immunoSEQ multiplex PCR, the repertoire was profiled, and TCRdb retains in-frame clones only, with some absent. The repertoire holds 130,000 to 150,000 clones, approximately 87% seen once, with under 9% in the top ten. Sequencing was carried out using peripheral blood. The receptor set was obtained from a woman in her 50s with active or convalescent COVID-19. Both conserved end residues are part of each CDR3. D genes are given only for firm matches. Clone size, where shown, is once, few, many, or a class for clones that have expanded.

TRBV9	.	TRBJ2-5	TRBD2	CASSVASGRAGETQYF	TGTGCCAGCAGCGTCGCTAGCGGGAGGGCGGGAGAGACCCAGTACTTC
TRBV30	.	TRBJ2-7	TRBD2	CAWSVRAGKHEQYF	TGTGCCTGGAGTGTACGAGCGGGAAAGCACGAGCAGTACTTC
TRBV3-1/TRBV3-2	once	TRBJ2-1	TRBD2	CASSHAGGFNEQFF	TGTGCCAGCAGCCATGCGGGAGGCTTCAATGAGCAGTTCTTC
TRBV5-1	.	TRBJ1-1	.	CASSFSVGSTTEAFF	TGCGCCAGCAGCTTCAGTGTGGGCTCAACTACTGAAGCTTTCTTT
TRBV7-3	few	TRBJ1-4	.	CASSRLPGEKLFF	TGTGCCAGCAGCCGGCTGCCGGGGGAAAAACTGTTTTTT
TRBV29-1	.	TRBJ2-5	TRBD2	CSVEYLSTPGQGLTSGSQETQYF	TGCAGCGTTGAATACCTTTCGACTCCGGGACAGGGATTGACTAGCGGGAGCCAAGAGACCCAGTACTTC
TRBV29-1	.	TRBJ2-3	TRBD2	CSVDSGGPADTQYF	TGCAGCGTTGACTCGGGGGGGCCGGCAGATACGCAGTATTTT
TRBV28	few	TRBJ2-7	TRBD1	CASSPGQALTYEQYF	TGTGCCAGCAGCCCAGGACAGGCGCTTACCTACGAGCAGTACTTC
TRBV11-2	.	TRBJ2-3	.	CASSPRSGGFTDTQYF	TGTGCCAGCAGCCCCCGTAGTGGGGGGTTCACAGATACGCAGTATTTT
TRBV4-3	.	TRBJ1-1	.	CASSTRGRTEAFF	TGCGCCAGCAGCACCAGGGGCCGCACTGAAGCTTTCTTT
TRBV12-5	.	TRBJ1-5	.	CASGSIDQGAIEPQHF	TGTGCTAGTGGTTCAATAGACCAGGGCGCAATTGAGCCCCAGCATTTT
TRBV3-1/TRBV3-2	.	TRBJ2-2	TRBD1	CASSESGTGNTGELFF	TGTGCCAGCAGCGAATCCGGGACAGGGAACACCGGGGAGCTGTTTTTT
TRBV18	.	TRBJ2-1	.	CASSPQRGEQFF	TGTGCCAGCTCACCACAGAGAGGTGAGCAGTTCTTC
TRBV15	few	TRBJ1-1	TRBD1	CATSYGTGRTEAFF	TGTGCCACCAGCTACGGGACAGGGAGGACTGAAGCTTTCTTT